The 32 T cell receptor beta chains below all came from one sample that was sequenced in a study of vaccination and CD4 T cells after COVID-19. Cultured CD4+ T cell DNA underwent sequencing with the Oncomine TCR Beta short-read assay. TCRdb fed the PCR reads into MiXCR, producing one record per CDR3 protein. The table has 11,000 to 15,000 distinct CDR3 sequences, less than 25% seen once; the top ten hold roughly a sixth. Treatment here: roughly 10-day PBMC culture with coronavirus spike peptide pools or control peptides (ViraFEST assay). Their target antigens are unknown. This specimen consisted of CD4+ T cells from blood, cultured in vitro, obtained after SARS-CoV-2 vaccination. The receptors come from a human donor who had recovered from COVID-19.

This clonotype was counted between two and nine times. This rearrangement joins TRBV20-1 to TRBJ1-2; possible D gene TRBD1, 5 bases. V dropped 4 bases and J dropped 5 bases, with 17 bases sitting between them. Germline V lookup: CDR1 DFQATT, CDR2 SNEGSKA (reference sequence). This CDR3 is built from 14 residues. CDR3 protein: CSAKRDAGNYGYTF. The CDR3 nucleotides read TGCAGTGCTAAGAGGGACGCGGGGAATTATGGCTACACCTTC.

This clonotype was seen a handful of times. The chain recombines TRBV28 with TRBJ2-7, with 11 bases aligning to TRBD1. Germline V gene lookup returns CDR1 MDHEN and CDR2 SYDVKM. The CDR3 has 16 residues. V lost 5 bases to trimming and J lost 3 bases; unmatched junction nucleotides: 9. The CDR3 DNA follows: TGTGCCAGCAGTCTGGGATCGGGACAGGGGGTCTACGAGCAGTACTTC. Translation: CASSLGSGQGVYEQYF.

The CDR3 bases are TGTGCCAGCAGCTACAGGGGTGGCGCTGAAGCTTTCTTT. It translates to CASSYRGGAEAFF. The rearrangement joins TRBV7-7 to TRBJ1-1; TRBD1 matches at 7 bases. V was pared by 4 bases and J by 6 bases, with 5 bases of the junction left unmatched. The CDR3 runs 13 residues. From germline, CDR1 is SSHAT and CDR2 FNYEAQ (reference sequence).

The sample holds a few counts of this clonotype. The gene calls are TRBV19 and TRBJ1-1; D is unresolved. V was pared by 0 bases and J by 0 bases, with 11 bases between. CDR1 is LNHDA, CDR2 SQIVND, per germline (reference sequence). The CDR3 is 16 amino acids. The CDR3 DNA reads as TGTGCCAGTAGTATAGATTCGCGGCTCATGAACACTGAAGCTTTCTTT. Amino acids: CASSIDSRLMNTEAFF.

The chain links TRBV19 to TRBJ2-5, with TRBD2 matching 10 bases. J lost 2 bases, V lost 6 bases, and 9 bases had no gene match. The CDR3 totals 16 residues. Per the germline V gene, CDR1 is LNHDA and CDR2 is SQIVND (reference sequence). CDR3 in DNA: TGTGCCAGTAGCCGTATAGCGGGAGGACAGCAAGAGACCCAGTACTTC. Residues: CASSRIAGGQQETQYF.

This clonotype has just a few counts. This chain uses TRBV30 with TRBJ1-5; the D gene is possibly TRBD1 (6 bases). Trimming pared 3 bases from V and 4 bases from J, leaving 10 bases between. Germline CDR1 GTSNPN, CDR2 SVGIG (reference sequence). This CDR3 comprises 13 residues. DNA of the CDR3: TGTGCCTGGAGCGGCCAGGGGAATCAGCCCCAGCATTTT. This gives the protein CAWSGQGNQPQHF.

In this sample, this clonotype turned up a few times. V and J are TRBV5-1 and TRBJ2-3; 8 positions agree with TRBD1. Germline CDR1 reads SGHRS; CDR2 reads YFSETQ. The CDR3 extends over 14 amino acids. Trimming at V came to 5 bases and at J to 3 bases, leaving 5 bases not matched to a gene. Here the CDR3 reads CASRLQGVTDTQYF. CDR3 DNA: TGCGCCAGCAGACTACAGGGGGTTACAGATACGCAGTATTTT. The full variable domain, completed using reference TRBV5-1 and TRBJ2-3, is KAGVTQTPRYLIKTRGQQVTLSCSPISGHRSVSWYQQTPGQGLQFLFEYFSETQRNKGNFPGRFSGRQFSNSRSEMNVSTLELGDSALYLCASRLQGVTDTQYFGPGTRLTVL.

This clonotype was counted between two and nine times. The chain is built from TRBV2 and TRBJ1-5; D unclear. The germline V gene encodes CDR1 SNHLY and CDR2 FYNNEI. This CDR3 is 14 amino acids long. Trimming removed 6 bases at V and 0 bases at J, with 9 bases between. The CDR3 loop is CASSRSPSNQPQHF. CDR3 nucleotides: TGTGCCAGCAGCAGGTCCCCTAGCAATCAGCCCCAGCATTTT.

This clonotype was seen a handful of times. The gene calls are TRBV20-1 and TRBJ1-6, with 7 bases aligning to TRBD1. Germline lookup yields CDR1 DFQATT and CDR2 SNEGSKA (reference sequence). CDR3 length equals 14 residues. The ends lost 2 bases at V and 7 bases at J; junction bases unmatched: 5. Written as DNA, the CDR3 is TGCAGTGCTAGATTGACAGGGTCGAATTCACCCCTCCACTTT. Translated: CSARLTGSNSPLHF.

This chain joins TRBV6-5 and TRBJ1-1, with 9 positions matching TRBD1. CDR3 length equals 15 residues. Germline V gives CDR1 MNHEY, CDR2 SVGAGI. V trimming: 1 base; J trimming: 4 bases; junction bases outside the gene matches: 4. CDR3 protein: CASSYWGQGVTEAFF. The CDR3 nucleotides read TGTGCCAGCAGTTACTGGGGACAGGGAGTCACTGAAGCTTTCTTT.

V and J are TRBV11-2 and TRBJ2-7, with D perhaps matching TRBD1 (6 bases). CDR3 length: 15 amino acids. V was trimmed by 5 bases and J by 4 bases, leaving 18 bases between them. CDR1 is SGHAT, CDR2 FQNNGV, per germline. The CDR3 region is CASSRGQLIGYEQYF. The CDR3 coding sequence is TGTGCCAGCAGCCGAGGACAGCTTATCGGATACGAGCAGTACTTC.

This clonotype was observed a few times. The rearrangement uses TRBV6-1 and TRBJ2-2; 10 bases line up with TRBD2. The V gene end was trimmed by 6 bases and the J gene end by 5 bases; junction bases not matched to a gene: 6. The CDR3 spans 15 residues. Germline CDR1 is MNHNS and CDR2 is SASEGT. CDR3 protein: CASRFLAGVTGELFF. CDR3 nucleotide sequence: TGTGCCAGCAGGTTCCTAGCGGGAGTTACCGGGGAGCTGTTTTTT.

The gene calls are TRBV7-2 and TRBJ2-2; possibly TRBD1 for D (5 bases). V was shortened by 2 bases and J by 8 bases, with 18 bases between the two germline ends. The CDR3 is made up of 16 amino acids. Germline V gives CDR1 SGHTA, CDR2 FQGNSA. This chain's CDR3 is CASSLRKFRVAGELFF. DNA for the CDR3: TGTGCCAGCAGCTTACGGAAATTCAGGGTAGCAGGGGAGCTGTTTTTT. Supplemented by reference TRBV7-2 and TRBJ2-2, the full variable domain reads GAGVSQSPSNKVTEKGKDVELRCDPISGHTALYWYRQSLGQGLEFLIYFQGNSAPDKSGLPSDRFSAERTGGSVSTLTIQRTQQEDSAVYLCASSLRKFRVAGELFFGEGSRLTVL.

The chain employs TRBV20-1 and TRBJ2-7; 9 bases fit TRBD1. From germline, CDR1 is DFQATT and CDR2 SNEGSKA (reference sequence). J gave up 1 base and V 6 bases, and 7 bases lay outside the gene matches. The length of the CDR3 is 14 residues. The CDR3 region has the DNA TGCAGTGCCCGGACCGGACAGGGGTCCTACGAGCAGTACTTC. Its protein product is CSARTGQGSYEQYF.

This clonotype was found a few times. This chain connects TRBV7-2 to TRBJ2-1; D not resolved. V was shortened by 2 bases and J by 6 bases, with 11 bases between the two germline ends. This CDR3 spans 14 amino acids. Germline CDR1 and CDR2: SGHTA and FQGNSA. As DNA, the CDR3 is TGTGCCAGCAGCTTACGTAGGGTTGGCAATGAGCAGTTCTTC. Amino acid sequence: CASSLRRVGNEQFF.

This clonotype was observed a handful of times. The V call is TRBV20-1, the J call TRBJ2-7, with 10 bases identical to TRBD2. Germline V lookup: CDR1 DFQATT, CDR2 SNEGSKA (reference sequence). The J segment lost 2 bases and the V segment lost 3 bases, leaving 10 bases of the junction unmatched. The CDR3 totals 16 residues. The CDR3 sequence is CSASGATSGIAYEQYF. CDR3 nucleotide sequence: TGCAGTGCTAGCGGTGCCACTAGCGGGATCGCCTACGAGCAGTACTTC.

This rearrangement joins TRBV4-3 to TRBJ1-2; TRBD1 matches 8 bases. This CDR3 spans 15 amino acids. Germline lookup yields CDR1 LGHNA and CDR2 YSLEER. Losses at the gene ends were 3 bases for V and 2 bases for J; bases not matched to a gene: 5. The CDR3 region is CASSHIQGGNYGYTF. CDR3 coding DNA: TGCGCCAGCAGCCATATACAGGGGGGGAACTATGGCTACACCTTC.

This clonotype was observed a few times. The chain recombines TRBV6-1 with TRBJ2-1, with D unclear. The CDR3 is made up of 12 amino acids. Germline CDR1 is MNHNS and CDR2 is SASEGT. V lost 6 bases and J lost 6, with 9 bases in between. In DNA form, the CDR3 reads TGTGCCAGCAGGAGTGGGGTCAATGAGCAGTTCTTC. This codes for CASRSGVNEQFF.

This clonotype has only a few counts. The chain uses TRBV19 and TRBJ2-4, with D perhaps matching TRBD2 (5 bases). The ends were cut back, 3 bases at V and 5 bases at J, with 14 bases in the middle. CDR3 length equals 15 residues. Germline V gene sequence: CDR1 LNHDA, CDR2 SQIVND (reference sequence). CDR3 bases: TGTGCCAGTAGTATCTTCGGGGTTGGGGAAAACATTCAGTACTTC. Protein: CASSIFGVGENIQYF. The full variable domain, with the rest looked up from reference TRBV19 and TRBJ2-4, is DGGITQSPKYLFRKEGQNVTLSCEQNLNHDAMYWYRQDPGQGLRLIYYSQIVNDFQKGDIAEGYSVSREKKESFPLTVTSAQKNPTAFYLCASSIFGVGENIQYFGAGTRLSVL.

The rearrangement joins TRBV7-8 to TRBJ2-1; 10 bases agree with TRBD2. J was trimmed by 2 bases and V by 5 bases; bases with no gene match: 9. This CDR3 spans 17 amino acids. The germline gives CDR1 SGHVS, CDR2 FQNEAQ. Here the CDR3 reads CASSRSGRTVTYNEQFF. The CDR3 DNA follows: TGTGCCAGCAGCCGTAGCGGGAGGACGGTGACCTACAATGAGCAGTTCTTC.

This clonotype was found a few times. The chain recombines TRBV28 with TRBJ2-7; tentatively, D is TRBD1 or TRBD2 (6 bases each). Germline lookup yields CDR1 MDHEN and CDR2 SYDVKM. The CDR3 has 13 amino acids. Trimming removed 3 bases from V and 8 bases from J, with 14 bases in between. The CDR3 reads CASSLEGVNKQYF. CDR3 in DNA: TGTGCCAGCAGTTTGGAGGGGGTGAATAAGCAGTACTTC.

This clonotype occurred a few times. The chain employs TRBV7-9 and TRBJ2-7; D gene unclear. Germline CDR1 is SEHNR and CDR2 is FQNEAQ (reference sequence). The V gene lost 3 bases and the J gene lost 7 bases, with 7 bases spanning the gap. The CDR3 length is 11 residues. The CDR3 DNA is TGTGCCAGCAGCTTCGATCTTGAGCAGTACTTC. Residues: CASSFDLEQYF.

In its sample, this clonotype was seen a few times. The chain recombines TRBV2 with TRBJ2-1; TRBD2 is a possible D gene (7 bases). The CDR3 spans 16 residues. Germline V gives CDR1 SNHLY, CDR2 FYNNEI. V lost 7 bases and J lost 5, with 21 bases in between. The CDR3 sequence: CASTGVGLGIDNEQFF. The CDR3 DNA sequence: TGTGCCAGCACAGGGGTTGGACTAGGCATCGACAATGAGCAGTTCTTC.

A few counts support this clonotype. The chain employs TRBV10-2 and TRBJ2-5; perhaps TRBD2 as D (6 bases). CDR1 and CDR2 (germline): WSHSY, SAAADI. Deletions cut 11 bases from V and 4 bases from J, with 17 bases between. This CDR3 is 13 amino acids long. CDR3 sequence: CAVLRDGGETQYF. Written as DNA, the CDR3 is TGCGCCGTCCTGCGCGACGGGGGAGAGACCCAGTACTTC.

Here the CDR3 reads CASSYREVISYEQYF. In DNA form, the CDR3 reads TGTGCCAGCAGTTACAGGGAGGTAATTTCCTACGAGCAGTACTTC. This chain uses TRBV6-2 or TRBV6-3 with TRBJ2-7; weak D call: TRBD2 (6 bases). The CDR3 sequence is 15 residues long. Germline V lookup: CDR1 MNHEY, CDR2 SVGEGT. V dropped 2 bases and J dropped 1 base, with 12 bases sitting between them.

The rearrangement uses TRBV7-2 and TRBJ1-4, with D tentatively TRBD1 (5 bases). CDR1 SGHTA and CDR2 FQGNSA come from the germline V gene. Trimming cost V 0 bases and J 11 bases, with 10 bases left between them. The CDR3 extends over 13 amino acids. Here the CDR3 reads CASSLAVAGKLFF. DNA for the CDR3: TGTGCCAGCAGCTTAGCGGTCGCAGGGAAACTGTTTTTT.

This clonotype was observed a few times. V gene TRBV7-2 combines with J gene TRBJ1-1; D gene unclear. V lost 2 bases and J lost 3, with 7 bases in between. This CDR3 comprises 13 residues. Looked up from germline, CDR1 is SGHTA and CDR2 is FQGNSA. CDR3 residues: CASSLMADTEAFF. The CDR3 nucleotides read TGTGCCAGCAGCTTAATGGCGGACACTGAAGCTTTCTTT.

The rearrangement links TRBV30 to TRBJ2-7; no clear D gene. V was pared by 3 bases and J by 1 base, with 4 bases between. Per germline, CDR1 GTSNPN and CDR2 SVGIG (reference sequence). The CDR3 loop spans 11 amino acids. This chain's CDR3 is CAWSLSYEQYF. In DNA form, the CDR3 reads TGTGCCTGGAGCCTTTCCTACGAGCAGTACTTC.

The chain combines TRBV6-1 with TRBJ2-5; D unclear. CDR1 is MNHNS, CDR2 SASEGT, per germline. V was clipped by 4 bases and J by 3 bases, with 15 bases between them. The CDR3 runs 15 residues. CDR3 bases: TGTGCCAGCAGTGGAGAAATGGCGGAAGAAGAGACCCAGTACTTC. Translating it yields CASSGEMAEEETQYF.

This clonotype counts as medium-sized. The CDR3 spells CASSKATWGRHWSDQPQHF. CDR3 sequence (DNA): TGTGCCAGCAGCAAAGCGACTTGGGGGAGGCATTGGTCGGATCAGCCCCAGCATTTT. The chain recombines TRBV21-1 with TRBJ1-5. TRBV21-1 counts as a pseudogene. The CDR3 length is 19 residues.

The DNA of the CDR3 is TGCAGTGCTAGAGATGGTCGGACGGACCAGCGAGAGCCCCAGCATTTT. Translation: CSARDGRTDQREPQHF. The chain links TRBV20-1 to TRBJ1-5; no definite D call. CDR3 length: 16 residues. Germline values: CDR1 DFQATT, CDR2 SNEGSKA (reference sequence). The V end was cut by 0 bases, the J end by 8 bases, with 20 bases between.

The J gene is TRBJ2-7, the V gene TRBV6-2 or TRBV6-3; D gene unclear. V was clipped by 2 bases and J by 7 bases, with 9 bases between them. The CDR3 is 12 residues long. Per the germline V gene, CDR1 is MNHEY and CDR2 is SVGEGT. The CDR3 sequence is CASSYPPREQYF. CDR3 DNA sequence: TGTGCCAGCAGTTACCCCCCCCGGGAGCAGTACTTC.